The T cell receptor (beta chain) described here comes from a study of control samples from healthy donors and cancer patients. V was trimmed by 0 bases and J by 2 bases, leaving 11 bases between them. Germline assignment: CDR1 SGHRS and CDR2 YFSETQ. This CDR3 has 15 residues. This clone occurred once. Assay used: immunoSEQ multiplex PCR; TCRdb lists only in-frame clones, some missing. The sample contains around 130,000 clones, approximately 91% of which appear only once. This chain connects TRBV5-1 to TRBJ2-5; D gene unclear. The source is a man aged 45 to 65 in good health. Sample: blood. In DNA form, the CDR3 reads TGCGCCAGCAGCTTGGATCTTGGGTCACAAGAGACCCAGTACTTC. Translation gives CASSLDLGSQETQYF. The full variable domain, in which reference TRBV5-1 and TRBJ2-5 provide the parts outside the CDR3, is KAGVTQTPRYLIKTRGQQVTLSCSPISGHRSVSWYQQTPGQGLQFLFEYFSETQRNKGNFPGRFSGRQFSNSRSEMNVSTLELGDSALYLCASSLDLGSQETQYFGPGTRLLVL.